The clone carrying this TCR beta chain was observed at least ten times. Its specificity is not known. At one of its ends the junction is not consistent with the germline gene, which may arise from a read error. This record belongs to a study of T cells in Graves' hyperthyroidism and ophthalmopathy. Study details: Specimen type is peripheral blood, collected at initial diagnosis prior to any treatment. Findings and caveats of the study: Appearing also in blood were most of the thyroid clonotypes expanded above 0.001. Stable hyperthyroidism and ophthalmopathy were separated using 13 V-J signatures.

Uncontrolled infection, other autoimmune disease, pregnancy or lactation led to exclusion. Per germline, CDR1 SGDLS and CDR2 YYNGEE. The CDR3 runs to 15 residues. Amplification targeted TCR beta CDR3 regions from RNA transcripts. TCR CDR3 underwent first-round RT-PCR with the HTBI primer set. TCRdb analysed the multiplex PCR reads with MiXCR anew, one entry per CDR3 protein. The sample lists 200,000 to 300,000 distinct CDR3 sequences, approximately 23% occurring once. The chain combines TRBV9 with TRBJ2-2, with 8 bases lining up with TRBD1. The clonotype comes from a middle-aged woman with Graves' ophthalmopathy. Sequenced sample: blood. Written as DNA, the CDR3 is TGTGCCAGCAGCGAAGGGACAGGAGCCACCGGGGAACTGTTTTTT. Translated: CASSEGTGATGELFF.